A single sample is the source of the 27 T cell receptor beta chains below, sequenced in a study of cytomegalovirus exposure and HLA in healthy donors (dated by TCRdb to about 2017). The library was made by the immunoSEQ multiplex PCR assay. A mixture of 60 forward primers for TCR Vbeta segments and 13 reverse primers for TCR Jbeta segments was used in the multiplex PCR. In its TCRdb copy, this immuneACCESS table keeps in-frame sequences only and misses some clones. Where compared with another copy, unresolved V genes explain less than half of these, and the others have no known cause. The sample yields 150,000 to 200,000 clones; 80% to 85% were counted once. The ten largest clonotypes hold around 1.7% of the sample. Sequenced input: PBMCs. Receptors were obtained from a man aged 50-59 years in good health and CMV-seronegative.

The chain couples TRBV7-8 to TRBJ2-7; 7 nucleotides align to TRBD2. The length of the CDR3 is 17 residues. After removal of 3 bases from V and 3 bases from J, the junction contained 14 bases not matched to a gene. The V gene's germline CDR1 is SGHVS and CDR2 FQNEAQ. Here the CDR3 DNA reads TGTGCCAGCAGCTTTTTGATAGAGGCTAGCGGTCACTACGAGCAGTACTTC. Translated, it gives CASSFLIEASGHYEQYF.

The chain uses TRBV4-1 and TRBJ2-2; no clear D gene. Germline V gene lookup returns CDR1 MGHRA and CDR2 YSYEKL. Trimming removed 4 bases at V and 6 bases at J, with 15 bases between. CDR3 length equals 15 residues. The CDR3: CASSPLSAAAGELFF. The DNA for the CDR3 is TGCGCCAGCAGCCCCCTCTCTGCGGCGGCCGGGGAGCTGTTTTTT.

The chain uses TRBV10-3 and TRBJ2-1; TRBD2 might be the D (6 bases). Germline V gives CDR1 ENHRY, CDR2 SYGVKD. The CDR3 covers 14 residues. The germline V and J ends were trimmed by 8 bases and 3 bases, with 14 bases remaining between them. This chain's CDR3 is CAISPGTDYNEQFF. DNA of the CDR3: TGTGCCATCTCACCGGGGACTGACTACAATGAGCAGTTCTTC.

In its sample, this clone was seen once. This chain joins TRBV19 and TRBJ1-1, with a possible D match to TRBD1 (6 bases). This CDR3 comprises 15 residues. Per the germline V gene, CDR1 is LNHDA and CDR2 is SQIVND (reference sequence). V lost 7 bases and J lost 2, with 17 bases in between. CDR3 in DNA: TGTGCCAGTAATCTACAGGGTGCGAGAAACACTGAAGCTTTCTTT. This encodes CASNLQGARNTEAFF.

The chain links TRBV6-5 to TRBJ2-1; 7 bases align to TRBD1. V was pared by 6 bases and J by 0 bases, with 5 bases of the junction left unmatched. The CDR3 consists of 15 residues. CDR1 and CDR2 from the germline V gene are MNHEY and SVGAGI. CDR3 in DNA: TGTGCCAGCAGGAAACAGGGGAGCTCCTACAATGAGCAGTTCTTC. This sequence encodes CASRKQGSSYNEQFF.

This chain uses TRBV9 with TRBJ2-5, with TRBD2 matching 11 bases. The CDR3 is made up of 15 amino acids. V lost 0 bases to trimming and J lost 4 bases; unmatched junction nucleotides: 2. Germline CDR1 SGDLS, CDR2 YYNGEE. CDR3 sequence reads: CASSVDLAGGETQYF. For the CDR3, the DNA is TGTGCCAGCAGCGTAGACCTAGCGGGGGGAGAGACCCAGTACTTC.

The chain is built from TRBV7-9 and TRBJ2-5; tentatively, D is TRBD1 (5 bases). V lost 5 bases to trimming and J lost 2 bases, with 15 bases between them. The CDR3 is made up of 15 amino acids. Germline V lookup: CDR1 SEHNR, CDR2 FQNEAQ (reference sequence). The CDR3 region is CASSRWKDSQETQYF. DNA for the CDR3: TGTGCCAGCAGCCGGTGGAAAGACAGTCAAGAGACCCAGTACTTC.

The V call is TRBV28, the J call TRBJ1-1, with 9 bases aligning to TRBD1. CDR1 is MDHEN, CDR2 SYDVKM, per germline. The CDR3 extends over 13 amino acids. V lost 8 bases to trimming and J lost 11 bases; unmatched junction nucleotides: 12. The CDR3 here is CASRPQTGGYAFF. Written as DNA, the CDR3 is TGTGCCAGCCGGCCACAAACAGGGGGCTATGCTTTCTTT.

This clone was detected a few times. CDR3 residues: CASSGRYGGGEGGYTF. CDR3 nucleotides: TGTGCCAGCAGCGGTCGCTACGGCGGAGGAGAGGGTGGCTACACCTTC. The gene calls are TRBV9 and TRBJ1-2; D uncertain. The V gene lost 3 bases and the J gene lost 7 bases, with 22 bases spanning the gap. The CDR3 consists of 16 residues. Germline values: CDR1 SGDLS, CDR2 YYNGEE.

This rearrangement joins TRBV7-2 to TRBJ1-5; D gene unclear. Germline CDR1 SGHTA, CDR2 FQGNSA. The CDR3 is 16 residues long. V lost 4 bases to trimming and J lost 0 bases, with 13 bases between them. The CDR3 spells CASSYAPRGSNQPQHF. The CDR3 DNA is TGTGCCAGCAGCTACGCCCCCCGGGGTAGCAATCAGCCCCAGCATTTT. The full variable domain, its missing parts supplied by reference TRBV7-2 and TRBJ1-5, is GAGVSQSPSNKVTEKGKDVELRCDPISGHTALYWYRQSLGQGLEFLIYFQGNSAPDKSGLPSDRFSAERTGGSVSTLTIQRTQQEDSAVYLCASSYAPRGSNQPQHFGDGTRLSIL.

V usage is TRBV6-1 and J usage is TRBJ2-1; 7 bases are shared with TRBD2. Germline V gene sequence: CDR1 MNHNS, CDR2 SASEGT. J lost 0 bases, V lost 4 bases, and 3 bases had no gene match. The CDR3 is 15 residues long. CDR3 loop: CASSVWGGSYNEQFF. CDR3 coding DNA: TGTGCCAGCAGTGTATGGGGGGGCTCCTACAATGAGCAGTTCTTC.

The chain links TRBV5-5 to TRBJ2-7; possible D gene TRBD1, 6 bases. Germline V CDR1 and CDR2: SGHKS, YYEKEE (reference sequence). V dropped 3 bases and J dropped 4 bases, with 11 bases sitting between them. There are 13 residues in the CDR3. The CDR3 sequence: CASSSTGQYEQYF. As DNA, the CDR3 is TGTGCCAGCAGCTCGACCGGACAGTACGAGCAGTACTTC.

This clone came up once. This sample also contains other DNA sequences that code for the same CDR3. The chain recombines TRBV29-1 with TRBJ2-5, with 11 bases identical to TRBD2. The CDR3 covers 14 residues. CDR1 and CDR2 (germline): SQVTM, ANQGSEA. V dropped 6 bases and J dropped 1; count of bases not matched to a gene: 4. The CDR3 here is CSVSGTSGQETQYF. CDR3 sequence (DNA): TGCAGCGTATCCGGGACTAGCGGCCAAGAGACCCAGTACTTC.

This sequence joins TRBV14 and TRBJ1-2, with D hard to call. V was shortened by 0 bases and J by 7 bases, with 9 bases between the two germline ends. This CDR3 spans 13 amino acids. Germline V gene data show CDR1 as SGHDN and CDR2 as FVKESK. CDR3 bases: TGTGCCAGCAGCCAAGAAAGAGCGTTTGGCTACACCTTC. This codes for CASSQERAFGYTF.

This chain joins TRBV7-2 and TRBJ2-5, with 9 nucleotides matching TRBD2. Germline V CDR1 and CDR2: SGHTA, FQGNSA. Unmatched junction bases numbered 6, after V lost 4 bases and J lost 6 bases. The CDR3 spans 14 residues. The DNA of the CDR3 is TGTGCCAGCAGCTCGGGACTAGCCTGGAAGACCCAGTACTTC. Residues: CASSSGLAWKTQYF.

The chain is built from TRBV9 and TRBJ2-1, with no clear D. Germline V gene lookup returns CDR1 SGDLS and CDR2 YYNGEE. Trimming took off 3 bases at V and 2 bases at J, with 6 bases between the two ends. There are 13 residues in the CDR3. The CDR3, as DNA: TGTGCCAGCAGCGGAACACCCTACAATGAGCAGTTCTTC. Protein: CASSGTPYNEQFF.

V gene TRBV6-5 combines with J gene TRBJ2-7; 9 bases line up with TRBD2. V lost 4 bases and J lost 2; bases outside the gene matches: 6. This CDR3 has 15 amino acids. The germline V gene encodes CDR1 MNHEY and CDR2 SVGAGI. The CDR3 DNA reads TGTGCCAGCAGTTCAAGACTAGCGGAGACCTACGAGCAGTACTTC. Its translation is CASSSRLAETYEQYF.

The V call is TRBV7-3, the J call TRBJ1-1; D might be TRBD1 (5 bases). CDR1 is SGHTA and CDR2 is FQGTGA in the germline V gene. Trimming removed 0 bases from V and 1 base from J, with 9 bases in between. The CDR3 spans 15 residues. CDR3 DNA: TGTGCCAGCAGCTTAACGGGAACAGGGAACACTGAAGCTTTCTTT. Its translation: CASSLTGTGNTEAFF.

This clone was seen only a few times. The CDR3 here is CASSLGGANTEAFF. The CDR3 region has the DNA TGCGCCAGCAGCTTGGGAGGCGCGAACACTGAAGCTTTCTTT. The rearrangement uses TRBV5-1 and TRBJ1-1; D remains unclear. Trimming stripped 0 bases from V and 1 base from J, with 7 bases between. Germline CDR1 is SGHRS and CDR2 is YFSETQ. The CDR3 is 14 residues long.

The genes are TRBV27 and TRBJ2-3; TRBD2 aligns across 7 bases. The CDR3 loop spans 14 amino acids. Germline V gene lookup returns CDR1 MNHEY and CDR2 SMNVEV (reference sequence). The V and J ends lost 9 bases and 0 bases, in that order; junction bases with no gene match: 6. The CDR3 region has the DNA TGTGCCAGTTCTCCACTAGCGAGCACAGATACGCAGTATTTT. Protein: CASSPLASTDTQYF.

DNA for the CDR3: TGCGCCAGCAGCCAGGAGTCTGTCCCCGGCGGTGGCTACACCTTC. This codes for CASSQESVPGGGYTF. The rearrangement uses TRBV4-3 and TRBJ1-2; D unresolved. The V gene's germline CDR1 is LGHNA and CDR2 YSLEER. The V end lost 3 bases, the J end lost 7 bases, and 18 bases lay between the germline ends. The CDR3 sequence is 15 residues long.

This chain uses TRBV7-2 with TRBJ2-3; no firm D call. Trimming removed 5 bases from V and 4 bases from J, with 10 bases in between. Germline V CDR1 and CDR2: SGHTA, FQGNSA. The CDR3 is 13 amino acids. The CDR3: CASSLAEPDTQYF. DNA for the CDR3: TGTGCCAGCAGCCTGGCGGAGCCAGATACGCAGTATTTT.

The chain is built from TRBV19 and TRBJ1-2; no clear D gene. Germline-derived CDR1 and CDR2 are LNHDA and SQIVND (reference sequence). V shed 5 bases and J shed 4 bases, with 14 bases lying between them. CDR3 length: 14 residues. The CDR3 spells CASSSSSAGYGYTF. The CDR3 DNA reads TGTGCCAGTAGTTCATCTTCGGCGGGCTATGGCTACACCTTC.

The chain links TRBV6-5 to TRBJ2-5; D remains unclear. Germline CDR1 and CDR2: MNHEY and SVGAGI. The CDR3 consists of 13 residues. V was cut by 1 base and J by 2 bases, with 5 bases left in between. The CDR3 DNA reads TGTGCCAGCAGTTACTTCCAGCAAGAGACCCAGTACTTC. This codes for CASSYFQQETQYF.

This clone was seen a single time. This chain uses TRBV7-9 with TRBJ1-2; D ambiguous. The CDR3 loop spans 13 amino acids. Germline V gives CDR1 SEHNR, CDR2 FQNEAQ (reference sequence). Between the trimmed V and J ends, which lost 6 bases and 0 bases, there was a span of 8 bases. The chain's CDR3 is CASRASANYGYTF. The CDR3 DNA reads TGTGCCAGCAGGGCCTCCGCTAACTATGGCTACACCTTC.

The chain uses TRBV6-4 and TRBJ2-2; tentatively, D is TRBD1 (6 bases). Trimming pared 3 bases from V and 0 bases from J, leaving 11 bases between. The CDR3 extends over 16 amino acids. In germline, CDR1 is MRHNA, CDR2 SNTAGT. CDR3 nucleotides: TGTGCCAGCAGTGAAGGGCAGGGGCCGAACACCGGGGAGCTGTTTTTT. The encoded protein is CASSEGQGPNTGELFF.

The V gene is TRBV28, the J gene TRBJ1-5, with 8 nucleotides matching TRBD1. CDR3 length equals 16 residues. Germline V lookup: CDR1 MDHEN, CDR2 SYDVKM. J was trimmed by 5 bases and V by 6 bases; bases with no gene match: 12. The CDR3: CASSTTGTGVHQPQHF. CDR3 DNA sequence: TGTGCCAGCAGCACGACCGGGACAGGAGTCCATCAGCCCCAGCATTTT.